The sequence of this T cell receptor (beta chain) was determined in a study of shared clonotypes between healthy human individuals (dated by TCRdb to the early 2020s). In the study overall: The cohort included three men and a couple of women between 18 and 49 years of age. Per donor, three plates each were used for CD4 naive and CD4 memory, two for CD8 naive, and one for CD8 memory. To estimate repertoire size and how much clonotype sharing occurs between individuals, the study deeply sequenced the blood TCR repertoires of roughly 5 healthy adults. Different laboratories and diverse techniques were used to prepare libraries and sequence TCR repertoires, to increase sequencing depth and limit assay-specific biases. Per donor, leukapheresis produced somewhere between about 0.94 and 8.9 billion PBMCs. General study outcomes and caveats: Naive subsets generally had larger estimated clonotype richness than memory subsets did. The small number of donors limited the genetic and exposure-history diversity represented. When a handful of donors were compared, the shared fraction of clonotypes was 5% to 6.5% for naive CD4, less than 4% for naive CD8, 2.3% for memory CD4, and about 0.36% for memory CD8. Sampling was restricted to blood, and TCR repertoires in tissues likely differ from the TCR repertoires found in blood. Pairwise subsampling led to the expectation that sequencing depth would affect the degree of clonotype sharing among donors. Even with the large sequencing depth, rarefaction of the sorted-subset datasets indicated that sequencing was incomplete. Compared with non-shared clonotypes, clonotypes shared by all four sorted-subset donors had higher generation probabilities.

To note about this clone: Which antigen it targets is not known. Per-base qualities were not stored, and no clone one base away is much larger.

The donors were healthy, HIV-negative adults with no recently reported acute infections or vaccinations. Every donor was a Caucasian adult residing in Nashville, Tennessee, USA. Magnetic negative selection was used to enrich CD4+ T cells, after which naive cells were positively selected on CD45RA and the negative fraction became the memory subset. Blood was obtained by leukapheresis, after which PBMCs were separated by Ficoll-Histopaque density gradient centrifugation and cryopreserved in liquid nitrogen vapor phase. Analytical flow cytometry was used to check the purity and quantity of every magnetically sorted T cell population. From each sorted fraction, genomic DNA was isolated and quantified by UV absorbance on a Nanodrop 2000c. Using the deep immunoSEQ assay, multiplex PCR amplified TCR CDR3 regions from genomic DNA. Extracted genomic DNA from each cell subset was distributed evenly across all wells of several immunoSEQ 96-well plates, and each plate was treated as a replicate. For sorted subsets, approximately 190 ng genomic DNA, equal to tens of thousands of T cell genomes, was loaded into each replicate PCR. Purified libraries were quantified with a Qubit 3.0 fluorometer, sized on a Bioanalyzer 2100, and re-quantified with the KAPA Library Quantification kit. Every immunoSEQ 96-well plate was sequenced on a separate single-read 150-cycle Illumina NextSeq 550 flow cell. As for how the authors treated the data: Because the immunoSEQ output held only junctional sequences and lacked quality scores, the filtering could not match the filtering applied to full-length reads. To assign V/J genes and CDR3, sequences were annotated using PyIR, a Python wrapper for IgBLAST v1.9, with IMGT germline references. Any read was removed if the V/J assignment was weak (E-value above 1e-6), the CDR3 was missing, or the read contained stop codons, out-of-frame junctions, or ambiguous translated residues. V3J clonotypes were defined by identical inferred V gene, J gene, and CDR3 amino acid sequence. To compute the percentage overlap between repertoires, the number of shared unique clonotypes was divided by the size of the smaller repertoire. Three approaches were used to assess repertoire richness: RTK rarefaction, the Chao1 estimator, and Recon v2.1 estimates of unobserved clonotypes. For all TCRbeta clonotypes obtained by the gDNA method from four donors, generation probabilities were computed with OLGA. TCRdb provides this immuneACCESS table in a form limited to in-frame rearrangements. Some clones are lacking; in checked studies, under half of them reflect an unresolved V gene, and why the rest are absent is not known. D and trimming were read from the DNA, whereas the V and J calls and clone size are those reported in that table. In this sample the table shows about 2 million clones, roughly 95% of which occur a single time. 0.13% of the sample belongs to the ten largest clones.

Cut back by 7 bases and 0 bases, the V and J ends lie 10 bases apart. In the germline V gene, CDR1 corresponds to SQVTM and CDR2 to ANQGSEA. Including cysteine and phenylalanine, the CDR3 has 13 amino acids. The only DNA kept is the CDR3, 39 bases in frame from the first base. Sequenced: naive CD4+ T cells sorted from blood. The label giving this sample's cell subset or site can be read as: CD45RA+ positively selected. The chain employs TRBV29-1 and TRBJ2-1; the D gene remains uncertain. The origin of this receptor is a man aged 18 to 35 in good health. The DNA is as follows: TGCAGCGCCGGCATCAGCTCCTACAATGAGCAGTTCTTC. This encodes CSAGISSYNEQFF.